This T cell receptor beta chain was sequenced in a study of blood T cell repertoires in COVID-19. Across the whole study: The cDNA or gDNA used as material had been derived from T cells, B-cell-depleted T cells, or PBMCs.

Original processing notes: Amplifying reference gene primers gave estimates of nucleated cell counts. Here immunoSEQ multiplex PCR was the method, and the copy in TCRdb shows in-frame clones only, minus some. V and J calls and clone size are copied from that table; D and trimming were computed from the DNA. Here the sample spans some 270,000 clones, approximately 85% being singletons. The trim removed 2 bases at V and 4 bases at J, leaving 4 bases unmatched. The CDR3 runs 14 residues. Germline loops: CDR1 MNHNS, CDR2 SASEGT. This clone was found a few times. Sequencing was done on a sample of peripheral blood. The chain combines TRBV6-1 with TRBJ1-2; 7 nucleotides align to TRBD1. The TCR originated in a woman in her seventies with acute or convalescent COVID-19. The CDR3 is CASSERQGSYGYTF. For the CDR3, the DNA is TGTGCCAGCAGTGAAAGACAGGGCAGCTATGGCTACACCTTC.